The 6 T cell receptor beta chains reported below all come from one sample, sequenced in a study of shared clonotypes between healthy human individuals. The assay was immunoSEQ multiplex PCR, and TCRdb's table has in-frame clones only and misses some. The sample lists roughly 1,500,000 clones, approximately 98.5% seen once, with roughly 0.35% in the top ten. Sequences were obtained from naive CD4+ T cells sorted from blood. Subset denoted: CD45RA+ positively selected. Receptor source: a man aged 25-45 years in good health.

The rearrangement links TRBV4-3 to TRBJ2-3; 8 bases map to TRBD2. CDR1 LGHNA and CDR2 YSLEER come from the germline V gene. V was clipped by 5 bases and J by 1 base; unmatched bases: 11. The CDR3 consists of 17 residues. In DNA, the CDR3 is TGCGCCAGCAGCAGTATCGCGGGAGGTCTCGGCACAGATACGCAGTATTTT. This codes for CASSSIAGGLGTDTQYF.

The chain recombines TRBV7-2 with TRBJ1-5, with 9 positions matching TRBD1. After removal of 5 bases from V and 3 bases from J, the junction contained 8 bases not matched to a gene. Germline CDR1 SGHTA, CDR2 FQGNSA. The CDR3 totals 16 residues. CDR3 nucleotide sequence: TGTGCCAGCAGCGTATTCGGGACAGGGAACAATCAGCCCCAGCATTTT. This sequence encodes CASSVFGTGNNQPQHF.

The chain joins TRBV5-1 to TRBJ1-3; unclear D gene. The V end lost 4 bases, the J end lost 3 bases, and 14 bases lay between the germline ends. The CDR3 contains 15 residues. Germline lookup yields CDR1 SGHRS and CDR2 YFSETQ. Written as DNA, the CDR3 is TGCGCCAGCAGCGCTGGACCCCTCGGTGGAAACACCATATATTTT. This gives the protein CASSAGPLGGNTIYF.

V gene TRBV7-2 combines with J gene TRBJ1-1; the D gene is possibly TRBD1 (5 bases). Germline V gene data show CDR1 as SGHTA and CDR2 as FQGNSA. The CDR3 runs to 14 residues. Trimming took 5 bases from V and 5 from J, leaving 15 bases between them. This CDR3 reads CASSEGTAFTEAFF. For the CDR3, the DNA is TGTGCCAGCAGCGAAGGGACGGCGTTTACTGAAGCTTTCTTT.

This clone was detected only once. CDR3 DNA: TGCGCCAGCAGCTCATCGGACAGGTTATTCTCTGACACCGGGGAGCTGTTTTTT. Its protein is CASSSSDRLFSDTGELFF. The chain has TRBV23-1 and TRBJ2-2, with 7 bases matching TRBD1. TRBV23-1 is sorted into the ORF group, with uncertain function. V shed 6 bases and J 3 bases; nucleotides not matched to a gene: 16. The length of the CDR3 is 18 residues.

The chain combines TRBV5-1 with TRBJ2-7; D remains ambiguous. V gave up 2 bases and J gave up 2 bases, with 8 bases separating them. The CDR3 contains 13 residues. Per the germline V gene, CDR1 is SGHRS and CDR2 is YFSETQ. As DNA, the CDR3 is TGCGCCAGCAGCTTCGACACACCCTACGAGCAGTACTTC. As protein: CASSFDTPYEQYF. The complete variable domain, with remaining parts taken from reference TRBV5-1 and TRBJ2-7, reads KAGVTQTPRYLIKTRGQQVTLSCSPISGHRSVSWYQQTPGQGLQFLFEYFSETQRNKGNFPGRFSGRQFSNSRSEMNVSTLELGDSALYLCASSFDTPYEQYFGPGTRLTVT.